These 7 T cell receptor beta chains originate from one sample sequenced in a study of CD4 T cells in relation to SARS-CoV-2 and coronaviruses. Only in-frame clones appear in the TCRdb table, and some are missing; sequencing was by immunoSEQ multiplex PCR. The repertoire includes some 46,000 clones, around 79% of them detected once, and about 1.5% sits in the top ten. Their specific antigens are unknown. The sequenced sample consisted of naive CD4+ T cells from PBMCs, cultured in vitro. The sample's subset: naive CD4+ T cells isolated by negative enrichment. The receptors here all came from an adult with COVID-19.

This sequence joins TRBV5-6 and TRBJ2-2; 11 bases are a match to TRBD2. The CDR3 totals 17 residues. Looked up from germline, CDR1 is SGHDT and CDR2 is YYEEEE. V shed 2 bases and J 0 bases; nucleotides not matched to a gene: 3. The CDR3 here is CASSFRLAGSNTGELFF. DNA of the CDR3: TGTGCCAGCAGCTTTCGACTAGCGGGGTCGAACACCGGGGAGCTGTTTTTT.

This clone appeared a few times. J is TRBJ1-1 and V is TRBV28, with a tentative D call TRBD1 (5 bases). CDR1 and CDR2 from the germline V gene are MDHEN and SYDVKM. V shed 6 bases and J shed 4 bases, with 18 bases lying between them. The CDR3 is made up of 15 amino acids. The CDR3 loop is CASRKTGGMFTEAFF. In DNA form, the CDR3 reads TGTGCCAGCAGGAAAACGGGGGGGATGTTCACTGAAGCTTTCTTT.

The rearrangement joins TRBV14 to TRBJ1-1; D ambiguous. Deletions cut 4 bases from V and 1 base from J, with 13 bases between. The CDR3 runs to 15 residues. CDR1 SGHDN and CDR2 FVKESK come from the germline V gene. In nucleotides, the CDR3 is TGTGCCAGCAGCCGAGAACCGGGCCAGAACACTGAAGCTTTCTTT. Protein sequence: CASSREPGQNTEAFF.

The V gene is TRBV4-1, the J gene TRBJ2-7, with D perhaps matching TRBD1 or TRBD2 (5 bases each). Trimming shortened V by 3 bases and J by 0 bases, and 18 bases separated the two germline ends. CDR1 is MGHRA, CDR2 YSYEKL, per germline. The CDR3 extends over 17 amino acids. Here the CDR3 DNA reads TGCGCCAGCAGCCACCCTGGGGGTTCAAGGAACTCCTACGAGCAGTACTTC. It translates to CASSHPGGSRNSYEQYF.

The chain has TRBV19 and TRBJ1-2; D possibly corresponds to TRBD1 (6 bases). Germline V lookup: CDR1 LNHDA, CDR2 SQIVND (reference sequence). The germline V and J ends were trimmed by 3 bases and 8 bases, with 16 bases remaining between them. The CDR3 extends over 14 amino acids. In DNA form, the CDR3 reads TGTGCCAGTAGTATTGGAAGAAACAGGGAAGGCTACACCTTC. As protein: CASSIGRNREGYTF.

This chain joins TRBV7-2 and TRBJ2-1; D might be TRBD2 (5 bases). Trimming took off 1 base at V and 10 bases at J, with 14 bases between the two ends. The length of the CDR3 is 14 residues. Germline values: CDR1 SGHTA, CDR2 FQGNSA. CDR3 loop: CASSLVARVTEQFF. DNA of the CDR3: TGTGCCAGCAGCTTAGTGGCGCGGGTGACCGAGCAGTTCTTC.

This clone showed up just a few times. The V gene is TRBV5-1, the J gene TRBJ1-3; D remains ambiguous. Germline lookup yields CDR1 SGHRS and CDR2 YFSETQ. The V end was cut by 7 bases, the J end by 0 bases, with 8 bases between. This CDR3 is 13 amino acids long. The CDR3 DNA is TGCGCCAGCGGACGGGGCTCTGGAAACACCATATATTTT. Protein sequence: CASGRGSGNTIYF.